The next 26 T cell receptor beta chains were all read from a single sample in a study of technical replicates of blood from a handful of donors. Profiling relied on immunoSEQ multiplex PCR, and the TCRdb table lists in-frame clones only, not all of them. Of tens of thousands of clones listed, 96% are singletons. Sequencing used T cells isolated from PBMCs. Receptors originate from a human donor in good health.

The CDR3 coding sequence is TGTGCCAGCAGCCTTCAGGGTAGTCACAATGAGCAGTTCTTC. Translating it yields CASSLQGSHNEQFF. The chain has TRBV27 and TRBJ2-1, with D maybe TRBD1 (5 bases). The V end lost 6 bases, the J end lost 5 bases, and 14 bases lay between the germline ends. In germline, CDR1 is MNHEY, CDR2 SMNVEV (reference sequence). The CDR3 has 14 residues.

V and J are TRBV6-4 and TRBJ2-5; no clear D. From germline, CDR1 is MRHNA and CDR2 SNTAGT. The CDR3 runs 15 residues. V was shortened by 4 bases and J by 2 bases, with 14 bases between the two germline ends. The CDR3 sequence is CASSASANRQETQYF. The CDR3 DNA reads TGTGCCAGCAGTGCCAGCGCCAATCGACAAGAGACCCAGTACTTC.

The J gene is TRBJ2-1, the V gene TRBV28; 9 bases fit TRBD1. This CDR3 comprises 15 residues. CDR1 and CDR2 (germline): MDHEN, SYDVKM. V lost 5 bases and J lost 8; bases outside the gene matches: 10. The DNA for the CDR3 is TGTGCCAGCAGTGCGAACAGGGGGCGCGCTGATGAGCAGTTCTTC. Encoded protein: CASSANRGRADEQFF.

The chain couples TRBV9 to TRBJ2-1; TRBD1 is a possible D gene (6 bases). This CDR3 is built from 13 residues. V was trimmed by 0 bases and J by 10 bases, leaving 11 bases between them. Germline loops: CDR1 SGDLS, CDR2 YYNGEE. In DNA, the CDR3 is TGTGCCAGCAGCGTAGCTAATACAGGGGAGCAGTTCTTC. Amino acids: CASSVANTGEQFF.

V gene TRBV7-2 combines with J gene TRBJ2-5, with D possibly TRBD1 on 7 matching bases. V dropped 2 bases and J dropped 5 bases, with 12 bases sitting between them. The length of the CDR3 is 14 residues. Germline V lookup: CDR1 SGHTA, CDR2 FQGNSA. Here the CDR3 reads CASSLSAGQETQYF. Written as DNA, the CDR3 is TGTGCCAGCAGCTTATCGGCGGGACAGGAGACCCAGTACTTC.

The V call is TRBV6-5, the J call TRBJ2-2, with TRBD2 as a possible D gene (5 bases). Trimming took 4 bases from V and 3 from J, leaving 9 bases between them. CDR1 MNHEY and CDR2 SVGAGI come from the germline V gene. The CDR3 loop spans 14 amino acids. The CDR3 bases are TGTGCCAGCAGTTGGGAGCGATACACCGGGGAGCTGTTTTTT. Translated, it gives CASSWERYTGELFF.

This clone was picked up a small number of times. The gene calls are TRBV6-1 and TRBJ2-7, with TRBD2 as a possible D gene (6 bases). The V gene lost 4 bases and the J gene lost 4 bases, with 14 bases spanning the gap. CDR3 size: 14 residues. CDR1 is MNHNS and CDR2 is SASEGT in the germline V gene. Here the CDR3 DNA reads TGTGCCAGCAGTGGGACTATCGAGGGATACGAGCAGTACTTC. This sequence encodes CASSGTIEGYEQYF.

V usage is TRBV11-2 and J usage is TRBJ2-2; D is possibly TRBD2 (5 bases). The CDR3 totals 16 residues. Per the germline V gene, CDR1 is SGHAT and CDR2 is FQNNGV. V gave up 8 bases and J gave up 7 bases, with 23 bases separating them. Written as DNA, the CDR3 is TGTGCCAGCGGCGCCCCGAGGAGGAGTGTAGGCGGGGAGCTGTTTTTT. Amino acid sequence: CASGAPRRSVGGELFF.

The chain joins TRBV4-1 to TRBJ1-1; D is ambiguous. This CDR3 contains 14 residues. CDR1 and CDR2 (germline): MGHRA, YSYEKL. V was pared by 1 base and J by 1 base, with 7 bases between. This chain's CDR3 is CASSQGGSNTEAFF. CDR3 DNA sequence: TGCGCCAGCAGCCAAGGAGGGTCGAACACTGAAGCTTTCTTT.

This sequence joins TRBV29-1 and TRBJ2-7; D is perhaps TRBD1 (6 bases). This CDR3 is 13 amino acids long. Trimming stripped 6 bases from V and 5 bases from J, with 17 bases between. The germline V gene encodes CDR1 SQVTM and CDR2 ANQGSEA. The CDR3 here is CSVSPTGLDEQYF. The DNA for the CDR3 is TGCAGCGTCTCCCCGACAGGCCTGGACGAGCAGTACTTC.

V gene TRBV15 combines with J gene TRBJ2-7; 7 bases agree with TRBD1. V lost 1 base and J lost 5; bases outside the gene matches: 5. Germline lookup yields CDR1 LNHNV and CDR2 YYDKDF (reference sequence). CDR3 length: 14 amino acids. The CDR3 DNA sequence: TGTGCCACCAGCAGAGTACAGGGGAGCCACGAGCAGTACTTC. It is translated as CATSRVQGSHEQYF.

This chain joins TRBV5-6 and TRBJ2-7, with TRBD1 as a possible D gene (6 bases). The CDR3 covers 15 residues. V was shortened by 4 bases and J by 3 bases, with 17 bases between the two germline ends. Germline V CDR1 and CDR2: SGHDT, YYEEEE. The chain's CDR3 is CASSPGSSQGYEQYF. CDR3 nucleotide sequence: TGTGCCAGCAGCCCAGGGTCCTCACAGGGCTACGAGCAGTACTTC.

J is TRBJ2-3 and V is TRBV7-2, with 7 bases fitting TRBD2. The CDR3 consists of 14 residues. V was pared by 7 bases and J by 2 bases, with 6 bases of the junction left unmatched. The germline gives CDR1 SGHTA, CDR2 FQGNSA. CDR3 amino acids: CASTWGGDTDTQYF. The CDR3 DNA is TGTGCCAGCACCTGGGGGGGGGACACAGATACGCAGTATTTT.

The genes are TRBV5-6 and TRBJ2-5, with 11 bases matching TRBD2. V lost 4 bases and J lost 2; bases outside the gene matches: 7. CDR1 and CDR2 (germline): SGHDT, YYEEEE. The CDR3 runs 16 residues. Here the CDR3 reads CASSLAGGPNQETQYF. In DNA, the CDR3 is TGTGCCAGCAGCCTAGCGGGAGGCCCTAATCAAGAGACCCAGTACTTC.

The chain is built from TRBV20-1 and TRBJ2-1; tentatively, D is TRBD2 (5 bases). V lost 6 bases and J lost 9, with 9 bases in between. Germline V CDR1 and CDR2: DFQATT, SNEGSKA (reference sequence). The CDR3 length is 10 residues. CDR3 loop: CSAPGTEQFF. The CDR3 region has the DNA TGCAGTGCCCCGGGAACTGAGCAGTTCTTC.

The rearrangement links TRBV19 to TRBJ1-5, with TRBD1 identical over 8 bases. The V segment lost 7 bases and the J segment 7 bases; nucleotides outside the gene matches: 15. Looked up from germline, CDR1 is LNHDA and CDR2 is SQIVND (reference sequence). CDR3 length: 16 residues. The CDR3 protein is CASTMGYGTGGQPQHF. The CDR3 DNA is TGTGCCAGTACCATGGGGTACGGGACAGGAGGGCAGCCCCAGCATTTT. Drawing the rest from reference TRBV19 and TRBJ1-5, the complete variable domain is DGGITQSPKYLFRKEGQNVTLSCEQNLNHDAMYWYRQDPGQGLRLIYYSQIVNDFQKGDIAEGYSVSREKKESFPLTVTSAQKNPTAFYLCASTMGYGTGGQPQHFGDGTRLSIL.

In its sample, this clone was seen once. The CDR3 sequence: CASRSSGRDTDTQYF. CDR3 in DNA: TGTGCCAGCAGATCTAGCGGGAGAGACACAGATACGCAGTATTTT. This sequence joins TRBV28 and TRBJ2-3, with TRBD2 identical over 10 bases. Germline CDR1 reads MDHEN; CDR2 reads SYDVKM. J gave up 2 bases and V 6 bases, and 5 bases lay outside the gene matches. The CDR3 has 15 amino acids.

This chain joins TRBV5-1 and TRBJ1-4; D may be TRBD1 (5 bases). Looked up from germline, CDR1 is SGHRS and CDR2 is YFSETQ. CDR3 length: 14 residues. Trimming took off 4 bases at V and 3 bases at J, with 10 bases between the two ends. In DNA form, the CDR3 reads TGCGCCAGCAGCCCAACAGGCGCTAATGAAAAACTGTTTTTT. It codes for CASSPTGANEKLFF. Full variable domain (missing parts from reference TRBV5-1 and TRBJ1-4): KAGVTQTPRYLIKTRGQQVTLSCSPISGHRSVSWYQQTPGQGLQFLFEYFSETQRNKGNFPGRFSGRQFSNSRSEMNVSTLELGDSALYLCASSPTGANEKLFFGSGTQLSVL.

The V and J genes are TRBV6-5 and TRBJ2-1; TRBD2 matches 8 bases. Germline V gene data show CDR1 as MNHEY and CDR2 as SVGAGI. V gave up 10 bases and J gave up 3 bases; unmatched junction bases: 5. The CDR3 is 13 residues long. CDR3 in DNA: TGTGCCACCCTGGGGACTAGCTACAATGAGCAGTTCTTC. Residues: CATLGTSYNEQFF.

The chain is built from TRBV9 and TRBJ1-1; 8 bases match TRBD1. Trimming took 4 bases from V and 5 from J; bases not matched to a gene: 7. The CDR3 covers 14 residues. Germline V gene sequence: CDR1 SGDLS, CDR2 YYNGEE. In nucleotides, the CDR3 is TGTGCCAGCAGCTCTGGCCAGGGGGCGACTGAAGCTTTCTTT. As protein: CASSSGQGATEAFF.

The rearrangement uses TRBV27 and TRBJ2-1, with D possibly being TRBD2 (5 bases). V was pared by 6 bases and J by 3 bases, with 15 bases between. Germline values: CDR1 MNHEY, CDR2 SMNVEV (reference sequence). This CDR3 is 15 amino acids long. The CDR3 spells CASRSFDGDYNEQFF. As DNA, the CDR3 is TGTGCCAGCAGAAGTTTTGACGGGGACTACAATGAGCAGTTCTTC.

The chain recombines TRBV11-2 with TRBJ2-1; possible D gene TRBD2, 6 bases. The CDR3 contains 14 residues. From germline, CDR1 is SGHAT and CDR2 FQNNGV. Trimming took off 6 bases at V and 4 bases at J, with 13 bases between the two ends. CDR3 sequence reads: CASSVSSVYNEQFF. As DNA, the CDR3 is TGTGCCAGCAGTGTGTCTAGCGTGTACAATGAGCAGTTCTTC.

The genes are TRBV7-2 and TRBJ2-7; D is perhaps TRBD1 (6 bases). The CDR3 contains 14 residues. CDR1 SGHTA and CDR2 FQGNSA come from the germline V gene. V lost 3 bases and J 4 bases, leaving 13 bases between the germline ends. The CDR3 protein is CASSLRQGKYEQYF. CDR3 in DNA: TGTGCCAGCAGCTTGCGCCAGGGGAAGTACGAGCAGTACTTC.

The gene calls are TRBV19 and TRBJ2-7; a possible D gene is TRBD1 (5 bases). This CDR3 spans 15 amino acids. Germline-derived CDR1 and CDR2 are LNHDA and SQIVND (reference sequence). V lost 3 bases to trimming and J lost 1 base, with 13 bases between them. CDR3 nucleotides: TGTGCCAGTAGTATCGAGCAGGGATCATCCTACGAGCAGTACTTC. Its translation: CASSIEQGSSYEQYF. Together with reference TRBV19 and TRBJ2-7, the CDR3 gives the full variable domain: DGGITQSPKYLFRKEGQNVTLSCEQNLNHDAMYWYRQDPGQGLRLIYYSQIVNDFQKGDIAEGYSVSREKKESFPLTVTSAQKNPTAFYLCASSIEQGSSYEQYFGPGTRLTVT.

The chain is built from TRBV25-1 and TRBJ2-2; D unresolved. CDR3 size: 13 residues. V was shortened by 4 bases and J by 3 bases, with 6 bases between the two germline ends. Per germline, CDR1 MGHDK and CDR2 SYGVNS. The CDR3 sequence: CASSGHHTGELFF. In DNA, the CDR3 is TGTGCCAGCAGTGGACATCACACCGGGGAGCTGTTTTTT. Full variable domain (outside the CDR3, taken from reference TRBV25-1 and TRBJ2-2): EADIYQTPRYLVIGTGKKITLECSQTMGHDKMYWYQQDPGMELHLIHYSYGVNSTEKGDLSSESTVSRIRTEHFPLTLESARPSHTSQYLCASSGHHTGELFFGEGSRLTVL.

The chain joins TRBV9 to TRBJ2-7; no clear D gene. Trimming cost V 0 bases and J 2 bases, with 12 bases left between them. This CDR3 is 15 amino acids long. Per the germline V gene, CDR1 is SGDLS and CDR2 is YYNGEE. This chain's CDR3 is CASSVGQAPTYEQYF. CDR3 nucleotides: TGTGCCAGCAGCGTAGGTCAGGCCCCAACCTACGAGCAGTACTTC.